Given below is one TCR beta chain in context. What it binds is not known. This sample was taken from a study of shared clonotypes between healthy human individuals. Study information: Contributing individuals were a couple of females and three males aged 18 to 49.

Study-level results: Roughly 5.3% of naive CD4 clonotypes were common to a few donors.

The naive CD8 population came from CD45RO-negative cells selected for CCR7, without terminally differentiated effector memory CD45RA+ cells. Those who donated were healthy HIV-negative adults, with no recent acute infections or vaccinations reported. TCRdb's table, derived via immunoSEQ multiplex PCR, lists solely in-frame clones and lacks some. The sample yields around 1.9 million clones, roughly 95% seen once. Sequencing input: naive CD8+ T cells from PBMCs. This receptor was obtained from a man between 18 and 35 years old in good health. Some clones in this sample may be carry-over from other donors' samples.

DNA of the CDR3: TGTGCCAGCAGTTCACCCCCGACTAGCGGGGGATACAATGAGCAGTTCTTC. Its translation: CASSSPPTSGGYNEQFF. The chain has TRBV27 and TRBJ2-1; 12 bases are shared with TRBD2. CDR1 is MNHEY, CDR2 SMNVEV, per germline (reference sequence). The V gene end was trimmed by 4 bases and the J gene end by 4 bases; junction bases not matched to a gene: 8. This CDR3 has 17 amino acids.